This T cell receptor (beta chain) emerged from a study of T cell repertoires in cytomegalovirus infection. Overall study findings and caveats: CMV-specific TCR beta clonotypes restricted by HLA-C dominated the ex vivo response. Individuals carrying CMV plus the relevant HLA were identified by cumulative frequency of public TCR beta families.

With regard to this clonotype: Antigen unknown. A much more abundant neighbour one base away suggests this may be a read error.

Using its own MiXCR run on the reads, TCRdb lists one record per CDR3 protein. The sample contains 400,000 to 550,000 distinct CDR3 sequences, roughly 10% of which appear only once. This receptor was identified in a human donor in good health (CMV status not recorded). Some clones in this sample may be carry-over from other donors' samples. Specimen: PBMCs.

The CDR3 region is CVSSEIGSVGGQPQHF. CDR3 in DNA: TGTGTCAGCAGTGAAATTGGCAGTGTTGGGGGCCAGCCCCAGCATTTT. The V and J genes are TRBV6-1 and TRBJ1-5; tentative D call: TRBD1 (6 bases). The V gene's germline CDR1 is MNHNS and CDR2 SASEGT. The CDR3 extends over 16 amino acids.